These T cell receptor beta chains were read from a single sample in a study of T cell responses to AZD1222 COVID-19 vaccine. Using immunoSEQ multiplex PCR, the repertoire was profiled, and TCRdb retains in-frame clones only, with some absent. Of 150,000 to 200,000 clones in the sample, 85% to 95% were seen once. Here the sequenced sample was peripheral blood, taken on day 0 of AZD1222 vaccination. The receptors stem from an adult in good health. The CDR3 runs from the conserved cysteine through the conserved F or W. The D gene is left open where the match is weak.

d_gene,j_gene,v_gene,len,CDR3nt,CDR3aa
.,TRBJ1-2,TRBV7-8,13,TGTGCCAGCAGCGCACAGGGATTCGGTGGCTACACCTTC,CASSAQGFGGYTF
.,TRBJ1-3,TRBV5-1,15,TGCGCCAGCAGCCTTGGACAGAGGACTGGAAACACCATATATTTT,CASSLGQRTGNTIYF
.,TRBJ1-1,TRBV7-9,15,TGTGCCAGCAGCCCCCGAGGCAGCACGAACACTGAAGCTTTCTTT,CASSPRGSTNTEAFF
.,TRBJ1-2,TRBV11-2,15,TGTGCCAGCAGCTTATTTCAGGATGTCGGCTATGGCTACACCTTC,CASSLFQDVGYGYTF
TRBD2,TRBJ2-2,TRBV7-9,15,TGTGCCAGCAGCGCACCGGGACTAGCGGCCGGGGAGCTGTTTTTT,CASSAPGLAAGELFF
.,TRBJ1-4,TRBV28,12,TGTGCCAGCAGCCCCACCGCGGGAAAACTGTTTTTT,CASSPTAGKLFF
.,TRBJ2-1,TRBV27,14,TGTGCCAGCAGTTTAGGCGGGTCCTACAATGAGCAGTTCTTC,CASSLGGSYNEQFF
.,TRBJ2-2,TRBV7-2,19,TGTGCCAGCAGCTTAACCAATGCAGGGGCCTTGATTGTTGGCGGGGAGCTGTTTTTT,CASSLTNAGALIVGGELFF
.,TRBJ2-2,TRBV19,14,TGTGCCAGTAGTGGGCGGGGGAACACCGGGGAGCTGTTTTTT,CASSGRGNTGELFF
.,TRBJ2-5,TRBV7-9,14,TGTGCCAGCAGCTACCCAACAGGGCGGGAGACCCAGTACTTC,CASSYPTGRETQYF
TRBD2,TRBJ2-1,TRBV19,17,TGTGCCAGTAGTTGGGCTAGCGGGAATAAACCTTACAATGAGCAGTTCTTC,CASSWASGNKPYNEQFF
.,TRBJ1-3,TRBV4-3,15,TGCGCCAGCAGCCAAGGAGGGGGAGCTGGAAACACCATATATTTT,CASSQGGGAGNTIYF
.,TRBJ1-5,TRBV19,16,TGTGCCAGTAGTATATCACAGCTTAATAGCAATCAGCCCCAGCATTTT,CASSISQLNSNQPQHF
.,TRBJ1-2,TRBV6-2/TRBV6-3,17,TGTGCCAGCAGTTACCGGGAGTCCCGGGGTGAGAGGTATGGCTACACCTTC,CASSYRESRGERYGYTF